The 9 T cell receptor beta chains reported below all come from one sample, sequenced in a study of graft-versus-host responses after intestinal transplantation. These receptors' antigens are unknown. Method: immunoSEQ multiplex PCR; TCRdb's copy keeps in-frame clones and lacks some. The repertoire has around 120,000 clones, about nine tenths of them found once; the top ten carry roughly 0.2%. Sequences were derived from unstimulated CD4+ T cells sorted from spleen or lymph node cells, sampled before intestinal transplant. The receptor set was obtained from a human donor who received an intestinal transplant.

V gene TRBV27 combines with J gene TRBJ2-7; possible D gene TRBD2, 6 bases. Between the trimmed V and J ends, which lost 7 bases and 7 bases, there was a span of 23 bases. The CDR3 is 15 residues long. Per the germline V gene, CDR1 is MNHEY and CDR2 is SMNVEV (reference sequence). CDR3 sequence: CASTPDGTGVGEQYF. CDR3 bases: TGTGCCAGCACCCCCGACGGGACTGGGGTGGGGGAGCAGTACTTC.

The gene calls are TRBV5-1 and TRBJ1-1, with 10 bases fitting TRBD1. The ends lost 0 bases at V and 2 bases at J; junction bases unmatched: 4. The CDR3 covers 16 residues. Germline values: CDR1 SGHRS, CDR2 YFSETQ. CDR3 in DNA: TGCGCCAGCAGCTTGGGACAGGGGGCGCTTAACACTGAAGCTTTCTTT. Residues: CASSLGQGALNTEAFF.

The rearrangement uses TRBV18 and TRBJ1-3; 7 bases agree with TRBD1. This CDR3 is built from 14 residues. Trimming at V came to 1 base and at J to 8 bases, leaving 5 bases not matched to a gene. CDR1 KGHSH and CDR2 LQKENI come from the germline V gene. The DNA of the CDR3 is TGTGCCAGCTCACCACAGTACAGGGGACACACCATATATTTT. This encodes CASSPQYRGHTIYF.

The V and J genes are TRBV5-1 and TRBJ2-3; 12 bases are a match to TRBD1. The V gene end was trimmed by 4 bases and the J gene end by 7 bases; junction bases not matched to a gene: 10. From germline, CDR1 is SGHRS and CDR2 YFSETQ. The CDR3 length is 16 residues. DNA for the CDR3: TGCGCCAGCAGCCCTGGAGGGACAGGGGGCGAGCATACGCAGTATTTT. The encoded protein is CASSPGGTGGEHTQYF.

In this sample, this clone turned up once. The chain joins TRBV19 to TRBJ2-5, with TRBD2 identical over 10 bases. There are 16 residues in the CDR3. Germline V CDR1 and CDR2: LNHDA, SQIVND (reference sequence). V shed 5 bases and J 5 bases; nucleotides not matched to a gene: 11. The CDR3 nucleotides read TGTGCCAGTAGTCCAAGAGCGGGGGGGCGATGGGAGACCCAGTACTTC. It codes for CASSPRAGGRWETQYF.

This rearrangement joins TRBV7-2 to TRBJ2-2, with TRBD2 identical over 9 bases. V lost 0 bases, J lost 6 bases, and 5 bases stayed unmatched. Germline CDR1 reads SGHTA; CDR2 reads FQGNSA. The CDR3 is 16 residues long. Written as DNA, the CDR3 is TGTGCCAGCAGCTTAGCGGGACTAGCTTTGGCCGGGGAGCTGTTTTTT. Amino acid sequence: CASSLAGLALAGELFF.

This clone was seen only a few times. The chain uses TRBV4-1 and TRBJ1-4, with 9 nucleotides matching TRBD1. The CDR3 runs 15 residues. CDR1 MGHRA and CDR2 YSYEKL come from the germline V gene. The junction had 6 bases not matched to a gene; V was cut back by 3 bases and J by 7 bases. As DNA, the CDR3 is TGCGCCAGCAGCCACTCCCGGGACAGGGTTGAAAAACTGTTTTTT. Residues: CASSHSRDRVEKLFF.

The J gene is TRBJ1-3, the V gene TRBV27; 9 positions agree with TRBD1. The trim removed 5 bases at V and 2 bases at J, leaving 1 base unmatched. Per germline, CDR1 MNHEY and CDR2 SMNVEV (reference sequence). The CDR3 runs 14 residues. The CDR3 nucleotides read TGTGCCAGCAGTAGACAGGGGGCTGGAAACACCATATATTTT. This translates into CASSRQGAGNTIYF.

V and J are TRBV7-2 and TRBJ2-1; 9 bases are a match to TRBD2. This CDR3 spans 21 amino acids. V gave up 0 bases and J gave up 6 bases; unmatched junction bases: 21. Germline V gives CDR1 SGHTA, CDR2 FQGNSA. The CDR3 DNA follows: TGTGCCAGCAGCTTAGCTAGGGGAGGGACAGAAGGCGGCGGGAGGGGCAATGAGCAGTTCTTC. It yields the protein CASSLARGGTEGGGRGNEQFF.